These 11 T cell receptor beta chains share one sample of origin, sequenced in a study of regulatory T cells in long-lasting Graves disease (dated by TCRdb to about 2021). Receptors were amplified or captured by multiplex PCR. The sequencing machine was an Illumina HiSeq 4000. iRepertoire HTBI primers and Arm-PCR amplification of CDR3 regions were used to construct TCR beta libraries. The public sequencing data were trimmed at Q25 with fastp and processed into clonotypes with MiXCR by TCRdb, which kept only in-frame beta chains. Each record represents a unique CDR3 protein, reported with the most common genes and DNA among its rows. In all, the sample holds hundreds of thousands of distinct CDR3 sequences, and 15% to 17% of those were seen once. The ten largest account for over 20% of the sample. The time point label on this specimen signifies: newly diagnosed GD, antithyroid drugs for less than 3 months. For both TCR sequencing and RNA sequencing, RNA was extracted from PBMCs in TRIzol.

The specimen comprised peripheral blood mononuclear cells (PBMCs), sampled at new diagnosis, from a patient treated with antithyroid drugs. Receptors originate from a female donor with Graves disease.

In this sample, this clonotype turned up many times. The rearrangement joins TRBV12-3 or TRBV12-4 to TRBJ1-1, with D perhaps TRBD1 (6 bases). Trimming left V 4 bases short and J 8 bases short, with 14 bases between. The CDR3 sequence is 13 residues long. CDR3 DNA sequence: TGTGCCAGCAGTTCGAACAGGGCGGAGGAAGCTTTCTTT. It specifies CASSSNRAEEAFF.

There are many counts of this clonotype. The chain employs TRBV11-2 and TRBJ1-1; unclear D gene. The germline gives CDR1 SGHAT, CDR2 FQNNGV. Trimming took 1 base from V and 2 from J, leaving 11 bases between them. The CDR3 extends over 15 amino acids. CDR3 sequence (DNA): TGTGCCAGCAGCTTAGTGTATGGCGCTAACACTGAAGCTTTCTTT. Translated, it gives CASSLVYGANTEAFF.

This clonotype was seen ten or more times. The chain uses TRBV7-6 and TRBJ1-6; 7 nucleotides align to TRBD1. V trimming: 5 bases; J trimming: 0 bases; junction bases outside the gene matches: 4. CDR1 is SGHVS and CDR2 is FNYEAQ in the germline V gene. The CDR3 is 16 residues long. The chain's CDR3 is CASSASGGSYNSPLHF. The CDR3 DNA is TGTGCCAGCAGCGCCTCAGGGGGCTCCTATAATTCACCCCTCCACTTT. The variable domain in full, with the rest retrieved from reference TRBV7-6 and TRBJ1-6, is GAGVSQSPRYKVTKRGQDVALRCDPISGHVSLYWYRQALGQGPEFLTYFNYEAQQDKSGLPNDRFSAERPEGSISTLTIQRTEQRDSAMYRCASSASGGSYNSPLHFGNGTRLTVT.

At least ten counts were recorded for this clonotype. This sequence joins TRBV30 and TRBJ2-3; 10 bases are a match to TRBD2. Germline assignment: CDR1 GTSNPN and CDR2 SVGIG (reference sequence). The trim removed 3 bases at V and 1 base at J, leaving 4 bases unmatched. The CDR3 totals 15 residues. The CDR3: CAWSGLAVRTDTQYF. DNA of the CDR3: TGTGCCTGGAGCGGACTAGCGGTTCGCACAGATACGCAGTATTTT.

This clonotype was seen many times. The chain has TRBV5-1 and TRBJ2-3; TRBD1 aligns across 10 bases. Germline CDR1 is SGHRS and CDR2 is YFSETQ. The J segment lost 4 bases and the V segment lost 5 bases, leaving 4 bases of the junction unmatched. The CDR3 is made up of 14 amino acids. CDR3: CASSRTGGPDTQYF. DNA of the CDR3: TGCGCCAGCAGTCGGACAGGGGGTCCAGATACGCAGTATTTT.

This clonotype was detected many times. In DNA, the CDR3 is TGTGCCAGCAGTTTATCGAGCGGGGGAGCGAACACCGGGGAGCTGTTTTTT. It encodes CASSLSSGGANTGELFF. The V call is TRBV12-3 or TRBV12-4, the J call TRBJ2-2; 8 bases fit TRBD2. The CDR3 spans 17 residues. Trimming at V came to 2 bases and at J to 0 bases, leaving 5 bases not matched to a gene.

This clonotype was counted many times. The V and J genes are TRBV6-2 or TRBV6-3 and TRBJ2-7; tentatively, D is TRBD1 (5 bases). Germline CDR1 reads MNHEY; CDR2 reads SVGEGT. Between the trimmed V and J ends, which lost 2 bases and 4 bases, there was a span of 21 bases. The CDR3 runs 17 residues. The CDR3 nucleotides read TGTGCCAGCAGTTACCCTCTGACTCAGGGAAATTTGTACGAGCAGTACTTC. Its protein is CASSYPLTQGNLYEQYF.

This clonotype was seen at least ten times. Written as DNA, the CDR3 is TGTGCCAGCAGCTTGGACGGCGGGGGGGCCATCCAAGAGACCCAGTACTTC. It specifies CASSLDGGGAIQETQYF. The V and J genes are TRBV11-2 and TRBJ2-5; 9 positions match TRBD2. After removal of 3 bases from V and 1 base from J, the junction contained 9 bases not matched to a gene. The CDR3 is made up of 17 amino acids. CDR1 and CDR2 (germline): SGHAT, FQNNGV.

The chain recombines TRBV9 with TRBJ2-1; TRBD2 matches at 15 bases. The CDR3 runs 17 residues. After removal of 4 bases from V and 4 bases from J, the junction contained 6 bases not matched to a gene. The V gene's germline CDR1 is SGDLS and CDR2 YYNGEE. CDR3 amino acids: CASSRGLAGGVYNEQFF. The CDR3 DNA reads as TGTGCCAGCAGCCGGGGACTAGCGGGAGGCGTATACAATGAGCAGTTCTTC.

In this sample, this clonotype turned up many times. The rearrangement joins TRBV28 to TRBJ2-3; 11 bases are shared with TRBD2. This CDR3 has 16 amino acids. The ends lost 4 bases at V and 1 base at J; junction bases unmatched: 4. Per germline, CDR1 MDHEN and CDR2 SYDVKM. This CDR3 reads CASSSPGLAGTDTQYF. CDR3 bases: TGTGCCAGCAGTTCTCCGGGACTAGCGGGCACAGATACGCAGTATTTT.

This clonotype was seen only a few times. J is TRBJ2-5 and V is TRBV7-9; 11 bases align to TRBD2. The CDR3 extends over 14 amino acids. Germline V gene sequence: CDR1 SEHNR, CDR2 FQNEAQ (reference sequence). Trimming cost V 0 bases and J 10 bases; bases outside gene matches: 4. The DNA of the CDR3 is TGTGCCAGCAGCTTAGCTAGCGGGAGGGCTAACCAGTACTTC. This translates into CASSLASGRANQYF.